This note documents a single T cell receptor (beta chain) sequence. Its cognate antigen is unknown. Germline CDR1 SEHNR, CDR2 FQNEAQ (reference sequence). Trimming removed 1 base from V and 2 bases from J; junction bases left unmatched: 2. This CDR3 region has 15 residues. TCRdb independently ran MiXCR on the reads; one entry per CDR3 protein. The data show 60,000 to 75,000 distinct CDR3 sequences, around 21% seen once. These data belong to a study of type 1 regulatory T cells. Overall study context: This in vitro CD4 product, T-allo10, is enriched for Tr1 cells and alloantigen-specific.

Study observations and caveats: Compared with non-type 1 regulatory T cells, type 1 regulatory T cells showed a more restricted TCR repertoire.

The sample was cultured type 1 regulatory T (Tr1) cells, either the whole culture or a sorted fraction (not recorded which). The receptor was isolated from a human donor in good health. The chain is built from TRBV7-9 and TRBJ2-1, with 7 bases that match TRBD2. The CDR3 sequence: CASSLEAGAYNEQFF. The CDR3 DNA sequence: TGTGCCAGCAGCTTAGAGGCGGGGGCCTACAATGAGCAGTTCTTC. Full variable domain (outside the CDR3, taken from reference TRBV7-9 and TRBJ2-1): DTGVSQNPRHKITKRGQNVTFRCDPISEHNRLYWYRQTLGQGPEFLTYFQNEAQLEKSRLLSDRFSAERPKGSFSTLEIQRTEQGDSAMYLCASSLEAGAYNEQFFGPGTRLTVL.